These 10 T cell receptor beta chains were all obtained from the same sample, sequenced in a study of beta chain features in type 1 diabetes. Since all of the isolated RNA was reverse transcribed, expressed TCRB transcripts were what got sequenced. Only in-frame clones appear in the TCRdb table, and some are missing; sequencing was by immunoSEQ multiplex PCR. The sample includes 400,000 to 450,000 clones, over 11% of them seen just once. Sequenced input: naive CD4+ T cells from blood. The source is a man aged 25-40 years in good health.

This clone appeared a few times. V is TRBV13 and J is TRBJ2-3; TRBD1 is a possible D gene (6 bases). CDR1 and CDR2 (germline): PRHDT, FYEKMQ (reference sequence). The CDR3 is 17 residues long. The V and J ends lost 2 bases and 0 bases respectively, with 15 bases between them. The CDR3 loop is CASSLLGQPSSTDTQYF. The CDR3 nucleotides read TGTGCCAGCAGCTTACTGGGACAACCGTCTAGCACAGATACGCAGTATTTT. Full variable domain (missing parts from reference TRBV13 and TRBJ2-3): AAGVIQSPRHLIKEKRETATLKCYPIPRHDTVYWYQQGPGQDPQFLISFYEKMQSDKGSIPDRFSAQQFSDYHSELNMSSLELGDSALYFCASSLLGQPSSTDTQYFGPGTRLTVL.

The rearrangement links TRBV27 to TRBJ2-6; 7 nucleotides line up with TRBD1. The V gene's germline CDR1 is MNHEY and CDR2 SMNVEV (reference sequence). Germline trimming cut 5 bases from V and 2 bases from J; bases unmatched to any gene: 9. The CDR3 covers 17 residues. As DNA, the CDR3 is TGTGCCAGCAGTGTCACAGGGGCGAGAGCTGGGGCCAACGTCCTGACTTTC. The encoded protein is CASSVTGARAGANVLTF.

The V gene is TRBV6-1, the J gene TRBJ1-5, with 9 bases identical to TRBD1. Germline V gives CDR1 MNHNS, CDR2 SASEGT. The CDR3 runs 14 residues. With 6 bases clipped from V and 4 bases from J, the junction kept 4 bases outside the gene matches. In DNA, the CDR3 is TGTGCCAGCAGACGGGACAGGGTAAATCAGCCCCAGCATTTT. Its protein is CASRRDRVNQPQHF.

The chain links TRBV5-6 to TRBJ2-4; D might be TRBD2 (6 bases). V lost 3 bases and J 3 bases, leaving 7 bases between the germline ends. The CDR3 is 13 amino acids. Germline CDR1 SGHDT, CDR2 YYEEEE. CDR3 nucleotides: TGTGCCAGCAGCTACGGGAGCAAAAACATTCAGTACTTC. The encoded protein is CASSYGSKNIQYF.

With respect to this clone: The same CDR3 also results from other DNA sequences found in this sample. This chain uses TRBV9 with TRBJ2-5; the D is unclear. CDR1 is SGDLS and CDR2 is YYNGEE in the germline V gene. The length of the CDR3 is 14 residues. The V and J ends lost 0 bases and 0 bases respectively, with 6 bases between them. CDR3: CASSVGGNQETQYF. For the CDR3, the DNA is TGTGCCAGCAGCGTAGGCGGTAACCAAGAGACCCAGTACTTC.

This chain uses TRBV9 with TRBJ2-3, with TRBD2 as a possible D gene (6 bases). The germline V and J ends were trimmed by 0 bases and 2 bases, with 13 bases remaining between them. CDR3 size: 16 residues. CDR1 SGDLS and CDR2 YYNGEE come from the germline V gene. The CDR3 DNA follows: TGTGCCAGCAGCGTAGCTGGGGGACTCCCCACAGATACGCAGTATTTT. It translates to CASSVAGGLPTDTQYF. Combining the CDR3 with reference TRBV9 and TRBJ2-3 gives the whole variable domain DSGVTQTPKHLITATGQRVTLRCSPRSGDLSVYWYQQSLDQGLQFLIQYYNGEERAKGNILERFSAQQFPDLHSELNLSSLELGDSALYFCASSVAGGLPTDTQYFGPGTRLTVL.

This clone appeared a few times. The V and J genes are TRBV25-1 and TRBJ2-6; no definite D call. This CDR3 spans 15 amino acids. Trimming took 4 bases from V and 0 from J, leaving 7 bases between them. From germline, CDR1 is MGHDK and CDR2 SYGVNS. The CDR3 region is CASSVGGSGANVLTF. In DNA form, the CDR3 reads TGTGCCAGCAGTGTTGGTGGCTCTGGGGCCAACGTCCTGACTTTC.

This clone has more than one count but fewer than ten. The chain uses TRBV4-3 and TRBJ1-2, with a tentative D call TRBD1 (5 bases). The CDR3 contains 14 residues. The ends were cut back, 2 bases at V and 5 bases at J, with 12 bases in the middle. CDR1 and CDR2 from the germline V gene are LGHNA and YSLEER. The CDR3 nucleotides are TGCGCCAGCAGCCAATCAGGGAAACCATATGGCTACACCTTC. Its translation: CASSQSGKPYGYTF.

V and J are TRBV23-1 and TRBJ1-1; the D gene is possibly TRBD1 (5 bases). TRBV23-1 is an ORF for which the function is uncertain. The CDR3 is made up of 16 amino acids. The germline V and J ends were trimmed by 3 bases and 1 base, with 15 bases remaining between them. This CDR3 reads CASSHRRRASNTEAFF. CDR3 bases: TGCGCCAGCAGTCACCGACGCAGGGCCTCGAACACTGAAGCTTTCTTT.

The chain has TRBV9 and TRBJ2-3; D remains unclear. Deletions cut 0 bases from V and 3 bases from J, with 11 bases between. Looked up from germline, CDR1 is SGDLS and CDR2 is YYNGEE. CDR3 length: 15 residues. Here the CDR3 DNA reads TGTGCCAGCAGCGTAGAAGATGGGTGGACAGATACGCAGTATTTT. Its translation: CASSVEDGWTDTQYF.